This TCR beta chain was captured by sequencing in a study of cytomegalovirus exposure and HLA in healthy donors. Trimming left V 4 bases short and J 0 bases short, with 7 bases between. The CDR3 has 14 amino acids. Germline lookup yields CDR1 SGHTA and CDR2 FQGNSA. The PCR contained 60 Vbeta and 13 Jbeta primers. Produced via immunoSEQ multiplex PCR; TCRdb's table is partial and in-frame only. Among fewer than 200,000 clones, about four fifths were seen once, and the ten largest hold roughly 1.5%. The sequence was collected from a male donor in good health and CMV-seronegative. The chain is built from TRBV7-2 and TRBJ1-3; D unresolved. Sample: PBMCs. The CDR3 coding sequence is TGTGCCAGCAGCTCGGCGGCCTCTGGAAACACCATATATTTT. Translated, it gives CASSSAASGNTIYF.